The entry below describes one T cell receptor (beta chain). The sample comes from a study of PD-1 blockade in classical Hodgkin lymphoma. As to time point: cycle 4 day 1 (C4D1), after 5 to 7 weeks of nivolumab. Every patient was affected by relapse after autologous stem cell transplantation, while exposure to brentuximab vedotin was not uniform. Best response was recorded as complete response, partial response or progressive disease. Method: immunoSEQ multiplex PCR; TCRdb's copy keeps in-frame clones and lacks some. The sample includes some 58,000 clones, approximately 92% of them seen just once. Sequencing used peripheral blood mononuclear cells (PBMCs), obtained before the fourth cycle of nivolumab. This TCR was recovered from a human donor with classical Hodgkin lymphoma.

In nucleotides, the CDR3 is TGTGCCAGCAGTTGGGGCCGTACATTGGTGTACGAGCAGTACTTC. It yields the protein CASSWGRTLVYEQYF. The rearrangement uses TRBV27 and TRBJ2-7, with D maybe TRBD1 (5 bases). Trimming stripped 4 bases from V and 4 bases from J, with 17 bases between. The CDR3 is 15 residues long. Germline CDR1 and CDR2: MNHEY and SMNVEV (reference sequence).